The T cell receptor beta chain described here comes from a study of blood T cells in healthy people across ages. CDR3 length: 18 amino acids. The trim removed 1 base at V and 3 bases at J, leaving 9 bases unmatched. The germline gives CDR1 SGHVS, CDR2 FQNEAQ. PCR was performed a second time for about 7 to 11 cycles using a sample-barcoded 5' primer and a J-beta primer mix. TCRdb ran MiXCR on the 5' RACE reads and lists one entry per CDR3 protein. The sample contains more than 1,000,000 distinct CDR3 sequences, 20% to 25% of which appear only once. A further study also used this sample, focusing on T cells of mothers and their children.

The receptor was derived from a girl aged 2 to 9 in good health. Specimen: blood. The V and J genes are TRBV7-8 and TRBJ2-1; TRBD2 matches at 10 bases. CDR3 coding DNA: TGTGCCAGCAGCTTAGTGGGGCTAGCGGGAGCTTTCTACAATGAGCAGTTCTTC. Amino acids: CASSLVGLAGAFYNEQFF.